This T cell receptor (beta chain) originates from a study of identical twins. Germline V gene sequence: CDR1 SGHTA, CDR2 FQGNSA. The ends were cut back, 6 bases at V and 1 base at J, with 16 bases in the middle. CDR3 length: 16 residues. In TCRdb, the 5' RACE reads were re-called with MiXCR into one record per CDR3 protein. The sample carries some 500,000 distinct CDR3 sequences, 14% recorded once. This sample was also put to use in a study of yellow fever vaccine responses in identical twins.

The sequence derives from a woman aged 18 to 35 in good health. Sequenced sample: CD4+ T cells sorted from blood. J is TRBJ2-4 and V is TRBV7-2; tentatively, D is TRBD2 (7 bases). CDR3 coding DNA: TGTGCCAGCAGTAACCGGGGGGCCCAGGCCAAAAACATTCAGTACTTC. Protein product: CASSNRGAQAKNIQYF.